This T cell receptor (beta chain) was retrieved from a study of blood T cell repertoires in COVID-19. Across the study: COVID-19 samples collected from the United States, Italy and Spain covered acute and convalescent phases.

V shed 0 bases, J shed 3 bases, and the junction held 5 bases outside the gene matches. Looked up from germline, CDR1 is MGHRA and CDR2 is YSYEKL. The CDR3 runs to 16 residues. Produced via immunoSEQ multiplex PCR; TCRdb's table is partial and in-frame only. The data contain over 200,000 clones, more than 85% of them seen just once; the ten biggest clones take up 1.9%. J is TRBJ2-1 and V is TRBV4-1; TRBD1 matches at 7 bases. The sample comprised peripheral blood. The TCR was taken from a man in his forties or fifties with active or convalescent COVID-19. The CDR3 region has the DNA TGCGCCAGCAGCCAAGATGCCGGGACAGTCTACAATGAGCAGTTCTTC. It is translated as CASSQDAGTVYNEQFF.